The next 7 T cell receptor beta chains were all read from a single sample in a study of blood T cell repertoires in COVID-19. The method was immunoSEQ multiplex PCR; TCRdb's version includes in-frame clones alone and lacks a portion of them. The sample shows about 260,000 clones, around 89% of them seen only once. The sequenced material came from PBMCs or T cells enriched from blood (not recorded which). The receptor set was obtained from a man aged 45 to 65 who had been exposed to COVID-19.

This clone was counted a single time. This same CDR3 is encoded by further DNA sequences in the sample. This chain uses TRBV2 with TRBJ2-7; D unresolved. Germline values: CDR1 SNHLY, CDR2 FYNNEI. CDR3 length: 13 residues. V lost 1 base to trimming and J lost 3 bases, with 7 bases between them. The CDR3 reads CASSEGGYYEQYF. CDR3 coding DNA: TGTGCCAGCAGTGAAGGCGGATACTACGAGCAGTACTTC.

J is TRBJ1-2 and V is TRBV2, with a weak D call TRBD1 (5 bases). This CDR3 region has 14 residues. Germline V CDR1 and CDR2: SNHLY, FYNNEI. The V end lost 7 bases, the J end lost 4 bases, and 16 bases lay between the germline ends. CDR3 region: CASTSVGGLYGYTF. The CDR3 bases are TGTGCCAGCACCTCCGTGGGGGGACTCTATGGCTACACCTTC.

This clone was detected a few times. This rearrangement joins TRBV28 to TRBJ1-4; the match to TRBD1 covers 7 bases. The J segment lost 8 bases and the V segment lost 7 bases, leaving 16 bases of the junction unmatched. Looked up from germline, CDR1 is MDHEN and CDR2 is SYDVKM. CDR3 size: 16 residues. CDR3 bases: TGTGCCAGCACCAATCCCCCCGGGACAGCCTCCGAAAAACTGTTTTTT. Translating gives CASTNPPGTASEKLFF.

The chain has TRBV2 and TRBJ1-1; 10 bases are a match to TRBD1. Germline CDR1 SNHLY, CDR2 FYNNEI. The length of the CDR3 is 14 residues. Germline trimming cut 9 bases from V and 4 bases from J; bases unmatched to any gene: 8. The CDR3 DNA reads as TGTGCCAGTCGAGACAGGGGGCGCTTCACTGAAGCTTTCTTT. The encoded protein is CASRDRGRFTEAFF.

The rearrangement uses TRBV5-4 and TRBJ2-5; no reliable D call. Germline lookup yields CDR1 SGHNT and CDR2 YYREEE (reference sequence). The CDR3 runs to 15 residues. V was cut by 4 bases and J by 1 base, with 14 bases left in between. DNA of the CDR3: TGTGCCAGCAGCCCCCCAAGAGGCAGCCAAGAGACCCAGTACTTC. This codes for CASSPPRGSQETQYF.

This clone has a single count. The gene calls are TRBV11-3 and TRBJ1-6, with TRBD1 matching over 7 bases. Looked up from germline, CDR1 is SGHNT and CDR2 is YENEEA. The CDR3 covers 14 residues. The J segment lost 4 bases and the V segment lost 3 bases, leaving 0 bases of the junction unmatched. The CDR3: CASSLGQYNSPLHF. The CDR3 nucleotides read TGTGCCAGCAGCTTGGGACAGTATAATTCACCCCTCCACTTT.

The chain employs TRBV27 and TRBJ1-5; D might be TRBD1 (6 bases). V was clipped by 2 bases and J by 0 bases, with 8 bases between them. Germline loops: CDR1 MNHEY, CDR2 SMNVEV (reference sequence). This CDR3 spans 15 amino acids. The CDR3 DNA is TGTGCCAGCAGTTTAGGGACATTTAGCAATCAGCCCCAGCATTTT. Translation: CASSLGTFSNQPQHF.